The 13 T cell receptor beta chains presented below share a single source sample, sequenced in a study of shared clonotypes between healthy human individuals. The assay was immunoSEQ multiplex PCR, and TCRdb's table has in-frame clones only and misses some. The top ten clones hold about 1.7% of a sample with around 1.9 million clones, approximately 92% of them seen once. CD45RO-negative CD8 cells positively selected for CCR7 made up the naive population, which excluded terminally differentiated effector memory CD45RA+ cells. The sequenced sample consisted of naive CD8+ T cells from PBMCs. The source is a young man in good health. Some clones in this sample may be carry-over from other donors' samples.

The chain couples TRBV29-1 to TRBJ1-3; D gene unclear. Trimming removed 3 bases at V and 0 bases at J, with 12 bases between. Germline lookup yields CDR1 SQVTM and CDR2 ANQGSEA. This CDR3 spans 15 amino acids. CDR3 region: CSVEDRLTSGNTIYF. The CDR3 region has the DNA TGCAGCGTTGAGGATCGGCTCACCTCTGGAAACACCATATATTTT.

The V and J genes are TRBV28 and TRBJ2-5; 7 bases map to TRBD1. Germline lookup yields CDR1 MDHEN and CDR2 SYDVKM. After removal of 7 bases from V and 5 bases from J, the junction contained 10 bases not matched to a gene. The CDR3 contains 14 residues. This chain's CDR3 is CASMVGGAWETQYF. The CDR3 coding sequence is TGTGCCAGCATGGTAGGGGGCGCTTGGGAGACCCAGTACTTC.

The CDR3 is CASSLSAWGPSGRVNTGELFF. The DNA for the CDR3 is TGTGCCAGCAGTTTATCGGCTTGGGGGCCTAGCGGGAGGGTGAACACCGGGGAGCTGTTTTTT. V usage is TRBV27 and J usage is TRBJ2-2; 12 positions agree with TRBD2. Per the germline V gene, CDR1 is MNHEY and CDR2 is SMNVEV (reference sequence). The CDR3 has 21 amino acids. After removal of 0 bases from V and 1 base from J, the junction contained 12 bases not matched to a gene.

The V call is TRBV9, the J call TRBJ2-1, with TRBD2 identical over 9 bases. J gave up 0 bases and V 3 bases, and 4 bases lay outside the gene matches. There are 16 residues in the CDR3. The germline gives CDR1 SGDLS, CDR2 YYNGEE. The CDR3 DNA reads as TGTGCCAGCAGCGCGACTAGCGGTATCTCCTACAATGAGCAGTTCTTC. This codes for CASSATSGISYNEQFF. Using reference TRBV9 and TRBJ2-1 for the parts outside the CDR3, the full variable domain is DSGVTQTPKHLITATGQRVTLRCSPRSGDLSVYWYQQSLDQGLQFLIQYYNGEERAKGNILERFSAQQFPDLHSELNLSSLELGDSALYFCASSATSGISYNEQFFGPGTRLTVL.

The CDR3 DNA is TGTGCCAGCAGCACTCTCGTCGCCTACGAGCAGTACTTC. Amino acids: CASSTLVAYEQYF. The chain links TRBV7-2 to TRBJ2-7; D not certain. V gave up 5 bases and J gave up 2 bases, with 10 bases separating them. The CDR3 is made up of 13 amino acids. Germline V gene lookup returns CDR1 SGHTA and CDR2 FQGNSA.

V is TRBV27 and J is TRBJ2-7; possibly TRBD1 for D (6 bases). V was clipped by 3 bases and J by 6 bases, with 12 bases between them. The germline V gene has CDR1 MNHEY and CDR2 SMNVEV (reference sequence). The CDR3 has 13 residues. This CDR3 reads CASSLSSGAEQYF. The CDR3 DNA reads as TGTGCCAGCAGTTTGTCGTCAGGGGCCGAGCAGTACTTC.

The gene calls are TRBV13 and TRBJ2-7; 7 bases agree with TRBD1. V lost 4 bases and J lost 4; bases outside the gene matches: 7. Germline V lookup: CDR1 PRHDT, CDR2 FYEKMQ (reference sequence). The CDR3 has 14 amino acids. CDR3 in amino acids: CASSSGDSPYEQYF. The CDR3 DNA follows: TGTGCCAGCAGCTCCGGGGACAGTCCATACGAGCAGTACTTC.

The CDR3 region is CASSQQGRGELFF. The CDR3 DNA sequence: TGTGCCAGCAGCCAACAGGGGCGCGGGGAGCTGTTTTTT. V and J are TRBV4-2 and TRBJ2-2, with D possibly matching TRBD1 (6 bases). V gave up 2 bases and J gave up 7 bases, with 8 bases separating them. The CDR3 has 13 amino acids. Germline assignment: CDR1 LGHNA and CDR2 YNFKEQ.

The genes are TRBV13 and TRBJ2-7; 10 bases map to TRBD2. CDR3 length: 15 amino acids. Trimming removed 5 bases from V and 1 base from J; junction bases left unmatched: 5. The V gene's germline CDR1 is PRHDT and CDR2 FYEKMQ (reference sequence). The CDR3 nucleotides read TGTGCCAGCAGCCCGGTAGCGGGAGGTTCCTACGAGCAGTACTTC. It specifies CASSPVAGGSYEQYF.

This sequence joins TRBV6-5 and TRBJ1-1, with 7 nucleotides matching TRBD1. The length of the CDR3 is 15 residues. The trim removed 5 bases at V and 11 bases at J, leaving 17 bases unmatched. Germline V gives CDR1 MNHEY, CDR2 SVGAGI. The CDR3 DNA reads TGTGCCAGCAGTCTGACAGGGTTACTCTCCACCCCGGCTTTCTTT. Protein sequence: CASSLTGLLSTPAFF.

Comments on this clone: In the same sample, other DNA sequences code for this CDR3. The chain has TRBV18 and TRBJ2-3; D is possibly TRBD1 or TRBD2 (5 bases each). The CDR3 covers 15 residues. Germline-derived CDR1 and CDR2 are KGHSH and LQKENI. V lost 3 bases and J lost 0, with 10 bases in between. The chain's CDR3 is CASSPGTASTDTQYF. The CDR3 DNA follows: TGTGCCAGCTCACCCGGGACGGCTAGCACAGATACGCAGTATTTT.

In the case of this clone: At one boundary the junction diverges from the germline segment, which might be a read error. The chain links TRBV29-1 to TRBJ2-1; TRBD2 aligns across 8 bases. Per germline, CDR1 SQVTM and CDR2 ANQGSEA. This CDR3 contains 16 residues. CDR3 DNA sequence: TGCAGCGTTGAAGGGGTAGCGGGGATGGGGTACAGTGAGCAGTTCTTC. This translates into CSVEGVAGMGYSEQFF.

The chain uses TRBV5-6 and TRBJ2-7; possible D gene TRBD1, 5 bases. The germline V gene has CDR1 SGHDT and CDR2 YYEEEE. Trimming took off 4 bases at V and 6 bases at J, with 14 bases between the two ends. There are 13 residues in the CDR3. CDR3 region: CASSAAPGLEQYF. The CDR3 DNA follows: TGTGCCAGCAGCGCTGCCCCAGGGCTCGAGCAGTACTTC. The full variable domain, in which reference TRBV5-6 and TRBJ2-7 provide the parts outside the CDR3, is DAGVTQSPTHLIKTRGQQVTLRCSPKSGHDTVSWYQQALGQGPQFIFQYYEEEERQRGNFPDRFSGHQFPNYSSELNVNALLLGDSALYLCASSAAPGLEQYFGPGTRLTVT.